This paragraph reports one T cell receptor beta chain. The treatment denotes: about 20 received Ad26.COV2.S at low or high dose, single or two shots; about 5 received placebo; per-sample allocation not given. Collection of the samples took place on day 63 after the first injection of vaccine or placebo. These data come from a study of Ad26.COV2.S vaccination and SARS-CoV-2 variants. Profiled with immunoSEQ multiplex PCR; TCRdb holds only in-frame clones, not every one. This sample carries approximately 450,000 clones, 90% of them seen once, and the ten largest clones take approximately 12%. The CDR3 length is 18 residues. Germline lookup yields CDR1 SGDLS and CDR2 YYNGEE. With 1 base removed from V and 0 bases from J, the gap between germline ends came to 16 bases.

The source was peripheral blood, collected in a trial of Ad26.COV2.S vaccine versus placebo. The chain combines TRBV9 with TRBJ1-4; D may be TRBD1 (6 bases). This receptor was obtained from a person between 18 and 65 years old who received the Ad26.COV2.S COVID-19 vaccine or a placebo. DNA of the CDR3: TGTGCCAGCAGCGTACTGGACAGATCCCATGCAACTAATGAAAAACTGTTTTTT. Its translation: CASSVLDRSHATNEKLFF. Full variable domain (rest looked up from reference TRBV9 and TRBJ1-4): DSGVTQTPKHLITATGQRVTLRCSPRSGDLSVYWYQQSLDQGLQFLIQYYNGEERAKGNILERFSAQQFPDLHSELNLSSLELGDSALYFCASSVLDRSHATNEKLFFGSGTQLSVL.